This T cell receptor beta chain was captured by sequencing in a study of blood T cells in healthy people across ages. Peripheral blood, around 9.4 milliliters per donor, was collected. A minimum of 7 million PBMCs was isolated per sample. A sample-barcoded 5' primer and a J-beta primer mix were used in a second PCR of about 7 to 12 cycles. TCRdb analysed the 5' RACE reads with MiXCR anew, one entry per CDR3 protein. This sample has roughly 720,000 distinct CDR3 sequences, with 50% to 65% found just once. Looked up from germline, CDR1 is MDHEN and CDR2 is SYDVKM. The CDR3 has 15 residues. After removal of 5 bases from V and 3 bases from J, the junction contained 5 bases not matched to a gene.

The chain recombines TRBV28 with TRBJ2-3, with 10 bases fitting TRBD1. Sequenced: blood. This clonotype originated in a man aged 80 or over in good health. CDR3 nucleotides: TGTGCCAGCAGTGCCCGACAGGGGGCTACAGATACGCAGTATTTT. Translation: CASSARQGATDTQYF.